This TCR beta chain was sequenced during a study of cytomegalovirus exposure and HLA in healthy donors. General observations from the study: Researchers left out some V segments, among them TRBV6-2 and TRBV6-3, as indistinguishable. Researchers catalogued roughly 170 TCR beta chains as cytomegalovirus-associated. Most sequenced TCRs were rare (though some public TCRs occurred in many donors). Using the classifier, cytomegalovirus status was reportedly diagnosed with high specificity and sensitivity.

The CDR3 is 14 amino acids. Trimming stripped 2 bases from V and 7 bases from J, with 9 bases between. Germline CDR1 reads ENHRY; CDR2 reads SYGVKD. PCR employed 60 Vbeta and 13 Jbeta primers. Profiling relied on immunoSEQ multiplex PCR, and the TCRdb table lists in-frame clones only, not all of them. Among approximately 150,000 clones listed, around 78% were seen once. Remarks on this clone: Its antigen remains unidentified.

The chain joins TRBV10-3 to TRBJ1-6, with D possibly being TRBD1 (6 bases). The sequence came from a woman aged 18-29 years in good health and CMV-seronegative. The sequenced material came from PBMCs. In DNA form, the CDR3 reads TGTGCCATCAGTGAGGGACAGACGAATTCACCCCTCCACTTT. Translated, it gives CAISEGQTNSPLHF.